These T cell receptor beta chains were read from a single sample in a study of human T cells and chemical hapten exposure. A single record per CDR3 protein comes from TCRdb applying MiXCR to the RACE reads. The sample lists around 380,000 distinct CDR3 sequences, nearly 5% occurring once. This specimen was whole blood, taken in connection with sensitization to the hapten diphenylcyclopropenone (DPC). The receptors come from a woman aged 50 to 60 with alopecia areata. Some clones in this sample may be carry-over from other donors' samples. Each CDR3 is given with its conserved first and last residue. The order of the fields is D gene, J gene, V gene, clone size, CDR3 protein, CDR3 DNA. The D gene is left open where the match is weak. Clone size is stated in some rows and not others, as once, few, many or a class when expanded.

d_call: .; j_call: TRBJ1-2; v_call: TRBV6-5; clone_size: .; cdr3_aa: CASTSRMSDYTF; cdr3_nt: TGTGCCAGCACGTCGCGGATGAGTGACTACACCTTC
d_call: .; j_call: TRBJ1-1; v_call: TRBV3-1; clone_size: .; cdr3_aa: CASSQRMGTEAFF; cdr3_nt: TGTGCCAGCAGCCAACGGATGGGAACTGAAGCTTTCTTT
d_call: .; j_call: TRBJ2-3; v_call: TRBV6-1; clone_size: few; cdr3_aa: CASSEPGIFTDTQYF; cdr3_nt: TGTGCCAGCAGTGAGCCTGGGATCTTCACAGATACGCAGTATTTT
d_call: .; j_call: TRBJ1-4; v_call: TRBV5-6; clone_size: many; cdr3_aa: CASSLQGFNEKLFF; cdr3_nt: TGTGCCAGCAGCCTACAGGGTTTTAATGAAAAACTGTTTTTT
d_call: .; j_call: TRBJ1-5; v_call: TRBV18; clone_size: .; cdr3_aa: CASSPIWSPGNQPQHF; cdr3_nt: TGTGCCAGCTCACCAATCTGGTCTCCGGGCAATCAGCCCCAGCATTTT
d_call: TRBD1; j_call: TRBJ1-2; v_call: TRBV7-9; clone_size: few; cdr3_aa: CASSRQGTGGNYGYTF; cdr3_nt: TGTGCCAGCAGCCGACAAGGGACAGGGGGTAACTATGGCTACACCTTC
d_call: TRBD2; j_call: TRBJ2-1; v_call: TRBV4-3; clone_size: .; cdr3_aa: CASSSTSAYNEQFF; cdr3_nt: TGCGCCAGCAGCTCTACTAGCGCCTACAATGAGCAGTTCTTC
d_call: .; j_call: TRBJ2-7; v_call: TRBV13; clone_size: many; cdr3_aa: CASSPGPDEQYF; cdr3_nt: TGTGCCAGCAGTCCCGGGCCTGACGAGCAGTACTTC
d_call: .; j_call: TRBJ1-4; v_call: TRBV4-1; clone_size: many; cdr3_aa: CASSQEEVQEVEKLFF; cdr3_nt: TGCGCCAGCAGCCAAGAGGAGGTACAGGAAGTTGAAAAACTGTTTTTT
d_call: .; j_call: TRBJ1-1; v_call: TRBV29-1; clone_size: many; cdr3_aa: CSVDRGLGNTEAFF; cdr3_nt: TGCAGCGTTGACAGGGGATTGGGGAACACTGAAGCTTTCTTT
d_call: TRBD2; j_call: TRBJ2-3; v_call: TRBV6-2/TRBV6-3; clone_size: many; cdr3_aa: CASSPGGGRGDTQYF; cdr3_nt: TGTGCCAGCAGCCCCGGGGGGGGCCGAGGAGATACGCAGTATTTT
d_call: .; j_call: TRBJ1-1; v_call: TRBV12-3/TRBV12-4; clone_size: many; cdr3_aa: CASSLNRAATEAFF; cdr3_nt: TGTGCCAGCAGTTTGAACCGGGCAGCCACTGAAGCTTTCTTT
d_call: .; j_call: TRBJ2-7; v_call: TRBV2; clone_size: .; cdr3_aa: CASGVGWMNEQYF; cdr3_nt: TGTGCCAGCGGAGTGGGATGGATGAACGAGCAGTACTTC
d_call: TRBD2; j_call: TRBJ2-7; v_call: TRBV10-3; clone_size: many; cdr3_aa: CAISGLAGVSYEQYF; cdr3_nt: TGTGCCATCAGTGGACTAGCGGGGGTATCCTACGAGCAGTACTTC
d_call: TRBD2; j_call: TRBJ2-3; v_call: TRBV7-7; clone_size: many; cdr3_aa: CASSLLASGDLDTQYF; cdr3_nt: TGTGCCAGCAGCTTATTGGCTAGCGGGGACCTAGATACGCAGTATTTT
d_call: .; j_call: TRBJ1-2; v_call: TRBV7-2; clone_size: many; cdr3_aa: CASRPLISYGYTF; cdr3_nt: TGTGCCAGCAGACCTTTGATAAGCTATGGCTACACCTTC
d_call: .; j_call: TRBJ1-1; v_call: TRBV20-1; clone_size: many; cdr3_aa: CSASGSLLNTEAFF; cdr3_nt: TGCAGTGCTTCCGGGAGCCTGCTGAACACTGAAGCTTTCTTT
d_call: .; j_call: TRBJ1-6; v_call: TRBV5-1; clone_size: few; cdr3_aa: CASSLDQSYNSPLHF; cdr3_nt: TGCGCCAGCAGCTTGGACCAGTCCTATAATTCACCCCTCCACTTT
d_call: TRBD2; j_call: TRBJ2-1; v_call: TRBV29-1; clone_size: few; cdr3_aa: CSVATSGGAGNEQFF; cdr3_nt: TGCAGCGTTGCCACTAGCGGGGGGGCGGGAAATGAGCAGTTCTTC